This entry lists 2 T cell receptor beta chains sequenced from one sample in a study of blood T cell repertoires in COVID-19. Here immunoSEQ multiplex PCR was the method, and the copy in TCRdb shows in-frame clones only, minus some. This table holds more than 300,000 clones, around 87% found once. Specimen: peripheral blood. The origin of the receptors is a woman in her 30s with COVID-19, enrolled during active disease.

This chain joins TRBV7-8 and TRBJ2-1, with a possible D match to TRBD1 (6 bases). Germline V lookup: CDR1 SGHVS, CDR2 FQNEAQ. This CDR3 spans 16 amino acids. Trimming pared 2 bases from V and 0 bases from J, leaving 11 bases between. CDR3 residues: CASSLQGTSSYNEQFF. The CDR3 nucleotides are TGTGCCAGCAGCTTACAAGGGACAAGCTCCTACAATGAGCAGTTCTTC.

The V gene is TRBV4-2, the J gene TRBJ1-1; D remains unclear. Germline loops: CDR1 LGHNA, CDR2 YNFKEQ. The V and J ends lost 0 bases and 0 bases respectively, with 11 bases between them. The CDR3 is made up of 16 amino acids. The CDR3 bases are TGTGCCAGCAGCCAAGAAGAAGCCAGGCTGAACACTGAAGCTTTCTTT. Translation: CASSQEEARLNTEAFF.